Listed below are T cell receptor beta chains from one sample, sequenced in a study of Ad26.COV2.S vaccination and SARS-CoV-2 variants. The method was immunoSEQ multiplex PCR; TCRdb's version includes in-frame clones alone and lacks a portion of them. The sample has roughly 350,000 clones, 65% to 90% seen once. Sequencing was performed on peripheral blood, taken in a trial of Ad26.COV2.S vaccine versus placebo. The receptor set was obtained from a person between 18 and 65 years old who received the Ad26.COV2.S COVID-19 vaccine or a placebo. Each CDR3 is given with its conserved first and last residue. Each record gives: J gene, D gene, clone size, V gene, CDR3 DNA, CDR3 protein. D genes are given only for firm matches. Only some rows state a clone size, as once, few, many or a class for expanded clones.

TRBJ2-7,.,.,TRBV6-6,TGTGCCAGCAGGGGCCCCGGCGGACCAAGCTCCTACGAGCAGTACTTC,CASRGPGGPSSYEQYF
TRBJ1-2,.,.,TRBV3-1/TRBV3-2,TGTGCCAGCAGCCAAGTGACAGCCAACTATGGCTACACCTTC,CASSQVTANYGYTF
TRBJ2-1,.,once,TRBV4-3,TGCGCCAGCAGCCAAGTTGGGTATGAGCAGTTCTTC,CASSQVGYEQFF
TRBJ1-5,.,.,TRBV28,TGTGCCAGCAGTTTGAGAGGACAGCACATACCGCCCCAGCATTTT,CASSLRGQHIPPQHF
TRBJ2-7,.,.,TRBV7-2,TGTGCCAGCAGCTTAGAATTGGGTCGGGAGTCGAACGAGCAGTACTTC,CASSLELGRESNEQYF
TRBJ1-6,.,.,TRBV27,TGTGCCAGCAGAAGGCAATCCCCCTATAATTCACCCCTCCACTTT,CASRRQSPYNSPLHF
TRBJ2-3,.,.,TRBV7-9,TGTGCCAGCAGCCCGAGCGGACGCACAGATACGCAGTATTTT,CASSPSGRTDTQYF
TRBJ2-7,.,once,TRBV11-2,TGTGCCAGCAGCTCCTTTCAGGGGAACGAGCAGTACTTC,CASSSFQGNEQYF
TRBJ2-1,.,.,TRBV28,TGTGCCAGCAGTTTGGTAAGGGGGTACAATGAGCAGTTCTTC,CASSLVRGYNEQFF
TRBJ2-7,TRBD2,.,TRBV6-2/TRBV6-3,TGTGCCAGCAGTTACAGGGGAGGGGCCTACGAGCAGTACTTC,CASSYRGGAYEQYF
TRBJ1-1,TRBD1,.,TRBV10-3,TGTGCCATCAGATGGACAGGGGGCACTGAAGCTTTCTTT,CAIRWTGGTEAFF
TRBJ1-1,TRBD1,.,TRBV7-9,TGTGCCAGCAGCACCTGGACAGGGAGCACTGAAGCTTTCTTT,CASSTWTGSTEAFF
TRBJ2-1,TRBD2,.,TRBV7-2,TGTGCCAGCAGCCCCAGGACTAGCGGTAGCTCCTACAATGAGCAGTTCTTC,CASSPRTSGSSYNEQFF
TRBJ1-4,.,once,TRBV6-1,TGTGCCAGCAGTGAAGTAAAGGTGGGGGCTAATGAAAAACTGTTTTTT,CASSEVKVGANEKLFF
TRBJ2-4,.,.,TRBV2,TGTGCCAGCAGTGAATTTCAGGGAACAAACATTCAGTACTTC,CASSEFQGTNIQYF
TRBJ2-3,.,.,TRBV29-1,TGCAGCGTTAACAGAGCGGATACAGATACGCAGTATTTT,CSVNRADTDTQYF
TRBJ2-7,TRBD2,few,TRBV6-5,TGTGCCAGCAGTTACACGGGGGGTGAGCAGTACTTC,CASSYTGGEQYF
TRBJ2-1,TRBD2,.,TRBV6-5,TGTGCCAGCTCTCGGGAGGGGGCCTACAATGAGCAGTTCTTC,CASSREGAYNEQFF
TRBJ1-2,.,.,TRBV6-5,TGTGCCAGCAGTTACGCGGGGTCGGGTGGCTACACCTTC,CASSYAGSGGYTF
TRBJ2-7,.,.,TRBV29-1,TGCAGCGTCCTCCTGGACGGGGAGCAGTACTTC,CSVLLDGEQYF
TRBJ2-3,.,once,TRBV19,TGTGCCAGTAGTATGGGTCTGCAAACAGATACGCAGTATTTT,CASSMGLQTDTQYF
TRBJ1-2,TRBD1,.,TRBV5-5,TGTGCCAGCAGCTATTACACCAGGACAGGGAACTATGGCTACACCTTC,CASSYYTRTGNYGYTF
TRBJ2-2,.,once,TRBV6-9,TGTGCCAGCAGTTACGAGGGGATCGGGGAGCTGTTTTTT,CASSYEGIGELFF
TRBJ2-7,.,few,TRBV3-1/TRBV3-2,TGTGCCAGCAGTCGCGTCTACGAGCAGTACTTC,CASSRVYEQYF
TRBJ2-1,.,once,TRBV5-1,TGCGCCAGCAGCCAAATGGGGACGGAATACAATGAGCAGTTCTTC,CASSQMGTEYNEQFF
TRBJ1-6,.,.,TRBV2,TGTGCCAGCCTGGGACTAAATTCACCCCTCCACTTT,CASLGLNSPLHF
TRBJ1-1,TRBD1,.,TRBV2,TGTGCCAGCAGTAAAGACAGGGGGCTGGACACTGAAGCTTTCTTT,CASSKDRGLDTEAFF
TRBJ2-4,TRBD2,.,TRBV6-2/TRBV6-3,TGTGCCAGCAGTTCGGCAGCGGGGTTAAACATTCAGTACTTC,CASSSAAGLNIQYF
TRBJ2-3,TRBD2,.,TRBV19,TGTGCCAGTAGTATGACTAGCGGGGAAGAATCAGATACGCAGTATTTT,CASSMTSGEESDTQYF
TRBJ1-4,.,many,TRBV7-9,TGTGCCAGCAGCCCGCCGTCGGGAGCTAATGAAAAACTGTTTTTT,CASSPPSGANEKLFF
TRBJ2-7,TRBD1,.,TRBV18,TGTGCCAGCTCACTCAAACCGACAGGGAAGCCCTACGAGCAGTACTTC,CASSLKPTGKPYEQYF
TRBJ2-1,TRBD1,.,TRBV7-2,TGTGCCAGCAGCTTCCGACAGGGGGTGATCCAGGGCAATGAGCAGTTCTTC,CASSFRQGVIQGNEQFF
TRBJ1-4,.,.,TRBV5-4,TGTGCCAGCAGCTTGAAGGGAAAGGGGAATGAAAAACTGTTTTTT,CASSLKGKGNEKLFF
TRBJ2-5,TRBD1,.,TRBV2,TGTGCCAGCAGGAAGTTGACAGGGCCTCAAGAGACCCAGTACTTC,CASRKLTGPQETQYF
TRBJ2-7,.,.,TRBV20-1,TGCAGTGCTAGTTGGCCAGGGAGCTACGAGCAGTACTTC,CSASWPGSYEQYF
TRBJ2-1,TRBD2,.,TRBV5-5,TGTGCCAGCAGCTTACTAGCGGGGGGCTACAATGAGCAGTTCTTC,CASSLLAGGYNEQFF
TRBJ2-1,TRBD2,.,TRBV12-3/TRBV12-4,TGTGCCAGCAGTTTCACTAGCGGCAATGAGCAGTTCTTC,CASSFTSGNEQFF
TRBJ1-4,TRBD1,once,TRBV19,TGTGCCAGTAGTATCAAAGGGGGCCGTAATGAAAAACTGTTTTTT,CASSIKGGRNEKLFF
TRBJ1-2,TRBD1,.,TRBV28,TGTGCCAGCAGTCCCCCCCACCGTCACAGGGGGCGGGATGGCTACACCTTC,CASSPPHRHRGRDGYTF
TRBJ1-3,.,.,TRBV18,TGTGCCAGCTCACCTGCTCAGGGACCTGGAAACACCATATATTTT,CASSPAQGPGNTIYF
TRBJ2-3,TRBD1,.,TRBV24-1,TGTGCCACCAGTGATTTACCCGACAGGGGGACAGATACGCAGTATTTT,CATSDLPDRGTDTQYF
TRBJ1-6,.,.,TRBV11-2,TGTGCCAGCAGCCTGGGGGAGGGGCCGTATAATTCACCCCTCCACTTT,CASSLGEGPYNSPLHF
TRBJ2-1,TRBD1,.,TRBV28,TGTGCCAGCAGTTTTATGGGACAGGGGGCGTATGAGCAGTTCTTC,CASSFMGQGAYEQFF
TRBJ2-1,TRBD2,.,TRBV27,TGTGCCAGCAGTTTTCAGCGGGGGGCCTACAATGAGCAGTTCTTC,CASSFQRGAYNEQFF
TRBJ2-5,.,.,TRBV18,TGTGCCAGCTCATGGAGTGGAGGGTCGGAGACCCAGTACTTC,CASSWSGGSETQYF
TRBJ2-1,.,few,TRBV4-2,TGTGCCAGCAGCCCAGGTGATTCATCCTACAATGAGCAGTTCTTC,CASSPGDSSYNEQFF
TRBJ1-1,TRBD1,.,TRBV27,TGTGCCAGCAGTTTCTACCAGGGGGCGCTTTTGGACACTGAAGCTTTCTTT,CASSFYQGALLDTEAFF
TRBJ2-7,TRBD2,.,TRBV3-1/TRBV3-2,TGTGCCAGCAGTCCTGACGGACTAGCGGGAAGTTACGAGCAGTACTTC,CASSPDGLAGSYEQYF
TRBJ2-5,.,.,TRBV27,TGTGCCAGCAGTTTTCACGGAAACCAAGAGACCCAGTACTTC,CASSFHGNQETQYF
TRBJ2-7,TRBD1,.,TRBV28,TGTGCCAGCAGACTGACAGGGATGGAGGTCTACGAGCAGTACTTC,CASRLTGMEVYEQYF
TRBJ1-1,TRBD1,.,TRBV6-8,TGTGCCAGCAGTTGGGACAGGGGATTGAATGGGAACACTGAAGCTTTCTTT,CASSWDRGLNGNTEAFF
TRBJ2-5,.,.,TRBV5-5,TGTGCCAGCAGGCTGGTGGGGGACGGAGAGACCCAGTACTTC,CASRLVGDGETQYF
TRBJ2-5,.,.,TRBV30,TGTGCCTGGAGTTCATTCACGGGGCGACAAGAGACCCAGTACTTC,CAWSSFTGRQETQYF
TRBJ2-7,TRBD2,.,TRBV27,TGTGCCAGCAGGTGGACTAGCGGGGTCGACGAGCAGTACTTC,CASRWTSGVDEQYF
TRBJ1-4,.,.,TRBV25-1,TGTGCCAGCAGTGCGACCGGAGGTAATGAAAAACTGTTTTTT,CASSATGGNEKLFF